This TCR beta chain was identified during a study of T cells in Graves' hyperthyroidism and ophthalmopathy. With 4 bases clipped from V and 6 bases from J, the junction kept 3 bases outside the gene matches. The CDR3 loop spans 15 amino acids. Germline values: CDR1 MNHEY, CDR2 SMNVEV (reference sequence). This clonotype was counted ten times or more. RNA transcripts served as the template for amplifying TCR beta CDR3 regions. The TCR CDR3 first-round RT-PCR relied on the HTBI primer set. MiXCR, run by TCRdb on the multiplex PCR reads, gives a single entry per CDR3 protein. The table includes under 250,000 distinct CDR3 sequences, approximately 24% detected once. The study excluded patients with uncontrolled infection, other autoimmune disease, pregnancy or lactation.

Input material: blood. The source is a woman aged 40 to 50 with Graves' ophthalmopathy. The rearrangement links TRBV27 to TRBJ1-6; 10 nucleotides agree with TRBD1. In nucleotides, the CDR3 is TGTGCCAGCAGTTCCCGACAGGGGGCTAATTCACCCCTCCACTTT. It yields the protein CASSSRQGANSPLHF.